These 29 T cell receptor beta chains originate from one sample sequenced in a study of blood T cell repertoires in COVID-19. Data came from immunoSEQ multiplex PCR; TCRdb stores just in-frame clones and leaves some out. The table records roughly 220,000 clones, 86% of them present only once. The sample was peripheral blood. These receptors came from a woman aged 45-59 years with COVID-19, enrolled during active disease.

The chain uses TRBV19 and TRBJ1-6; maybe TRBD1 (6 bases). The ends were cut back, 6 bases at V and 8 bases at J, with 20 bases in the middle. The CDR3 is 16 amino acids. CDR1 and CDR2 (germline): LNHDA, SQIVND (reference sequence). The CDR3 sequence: CASSPTVTGPYSPLHF. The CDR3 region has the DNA TGTGCCAGTAGCCCTACCGTGACAGGCCCCTATTCACCCCTCCACTTT.

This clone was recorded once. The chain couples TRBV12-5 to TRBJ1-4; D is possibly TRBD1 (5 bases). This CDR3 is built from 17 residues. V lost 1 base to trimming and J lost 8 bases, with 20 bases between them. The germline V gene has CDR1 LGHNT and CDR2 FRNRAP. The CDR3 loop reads CASGLAVGGAFWEKLFF. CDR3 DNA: TGTGCTAGTGGTTTGGCCGTTGGAGGGGCGTTTTGGGAAAAACTGTTTTTT.

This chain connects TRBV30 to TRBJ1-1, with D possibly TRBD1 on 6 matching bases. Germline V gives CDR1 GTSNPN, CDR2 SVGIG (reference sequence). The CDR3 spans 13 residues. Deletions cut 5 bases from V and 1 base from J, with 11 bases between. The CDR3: CAWSRTANTEAFF. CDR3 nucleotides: TGTGCCTGGTCTCGGACAGCGAACACTGAAGCTTTCTTT.

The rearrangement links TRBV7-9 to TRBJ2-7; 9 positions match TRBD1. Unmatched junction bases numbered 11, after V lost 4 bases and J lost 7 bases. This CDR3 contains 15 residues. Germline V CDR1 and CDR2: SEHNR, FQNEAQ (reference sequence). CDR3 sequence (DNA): TGTGCCAGCAGCTCCCGGGACAGGGCGGTGAAAGAGCAGTACTTC. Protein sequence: CASSSRDRAVKEQYF.

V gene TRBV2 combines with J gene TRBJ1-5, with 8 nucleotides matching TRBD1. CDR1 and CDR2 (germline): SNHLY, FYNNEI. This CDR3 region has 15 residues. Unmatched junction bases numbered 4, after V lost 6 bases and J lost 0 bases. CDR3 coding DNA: TGTGCCAGCAGAGACAGGGGATATAGCAATCAGCCCCAGCATTTT. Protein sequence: CASRDRGYSNQPQHF.

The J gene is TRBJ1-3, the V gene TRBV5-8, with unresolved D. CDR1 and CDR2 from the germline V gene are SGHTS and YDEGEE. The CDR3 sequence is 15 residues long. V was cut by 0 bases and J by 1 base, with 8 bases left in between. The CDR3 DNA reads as TGTGCCAGCAGCTTGGAGGGAGGATCTGGAAACACCATATATTTT. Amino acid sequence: CASSLEGGSGNTIYF.

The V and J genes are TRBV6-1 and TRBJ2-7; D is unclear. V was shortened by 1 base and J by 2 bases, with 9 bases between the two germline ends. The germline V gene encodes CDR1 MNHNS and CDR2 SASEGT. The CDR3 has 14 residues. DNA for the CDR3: TGTGCCAGCAGTGAAGTTGCAGGCCCCTACGAGCAGTACGTC. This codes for CASSEVAGPYEQYV.

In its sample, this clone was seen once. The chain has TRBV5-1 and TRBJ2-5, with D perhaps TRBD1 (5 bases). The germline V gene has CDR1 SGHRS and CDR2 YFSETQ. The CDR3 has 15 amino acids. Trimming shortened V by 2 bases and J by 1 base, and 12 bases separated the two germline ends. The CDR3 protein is CASSFSGKGQETQYF. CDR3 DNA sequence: TGCGCCAGCAGCTTTTCAGGGAAGGGCCAAGAGACCCAGTACTTC.

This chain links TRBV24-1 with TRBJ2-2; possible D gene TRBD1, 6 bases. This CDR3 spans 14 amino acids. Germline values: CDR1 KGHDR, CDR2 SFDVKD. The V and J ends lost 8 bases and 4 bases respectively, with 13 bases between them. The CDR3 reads CATMAAGATGELFF. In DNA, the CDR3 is TGTGCCACCATGGCCGCAGGGGCCACCGGGGAGCTGTTTTTT.

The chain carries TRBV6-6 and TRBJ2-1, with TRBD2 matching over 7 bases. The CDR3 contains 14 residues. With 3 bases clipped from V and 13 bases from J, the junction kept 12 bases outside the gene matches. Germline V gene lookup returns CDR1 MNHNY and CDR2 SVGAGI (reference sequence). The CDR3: CASSYKFGTTEQFF. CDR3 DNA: TGTGCCAGCAGTTATAAGTTTGGGACTACGGAACAGTTCTTC.

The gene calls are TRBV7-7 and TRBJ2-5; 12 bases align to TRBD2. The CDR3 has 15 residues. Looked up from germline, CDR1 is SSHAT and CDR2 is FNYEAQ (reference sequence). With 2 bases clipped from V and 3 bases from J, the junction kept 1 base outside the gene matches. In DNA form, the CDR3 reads TGTGCCAGCAGCTTACTAGCGGGGGGGAAAGAGACCCAGTACTTC. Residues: CASSLLAGGKETQYF.

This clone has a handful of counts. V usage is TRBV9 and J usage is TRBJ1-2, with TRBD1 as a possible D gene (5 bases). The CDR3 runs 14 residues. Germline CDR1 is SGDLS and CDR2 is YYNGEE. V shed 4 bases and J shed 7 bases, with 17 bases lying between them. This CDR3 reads CASSPTGGTGGYTF. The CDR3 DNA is TGTGCCAGCAGCCCCACTGGGGGGACTGGTGGCTACACCTTC.

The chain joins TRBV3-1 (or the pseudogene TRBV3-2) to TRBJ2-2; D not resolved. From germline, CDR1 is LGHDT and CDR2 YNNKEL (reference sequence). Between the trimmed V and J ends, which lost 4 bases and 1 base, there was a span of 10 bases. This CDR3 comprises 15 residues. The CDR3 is CASSRHRQNTGELFF. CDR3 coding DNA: TGTGCCAGCAGCCGCCACCGACAGAACACCGGGGAGCTGTTTTTT.

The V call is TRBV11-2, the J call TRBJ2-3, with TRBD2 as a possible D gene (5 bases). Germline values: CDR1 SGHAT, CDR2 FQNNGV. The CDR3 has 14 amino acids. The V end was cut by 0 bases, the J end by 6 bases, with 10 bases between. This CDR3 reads CASSLELGVDTQYF. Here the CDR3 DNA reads TGTGCCAGCAGCTTAGAACTCGGGGTCGATACGCAGTATTTT.

The CDR3 DNA reads as TGTGCCAGCAGTCAAAGGACAGGGGGCTACGAGCAGTACTTC. Translation gives CASSQRTGGYEQYF. The chain couples TRBV6-5 to TRBJ2-7; 10 nucleotides match TRBD1. The V gene's germline CDR1 is MNHEY and CDR2 SVGAGI. The CDR3 spans 14 residues. After removal of 5 bases from V and 3 bases from J, the junction contained 4 bases not matched to a gene.

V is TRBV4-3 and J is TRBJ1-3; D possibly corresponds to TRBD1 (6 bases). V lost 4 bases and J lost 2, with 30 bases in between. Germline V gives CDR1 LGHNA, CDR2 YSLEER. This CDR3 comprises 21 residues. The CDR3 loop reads CASSPSRAGRRGGFAGNTIYF. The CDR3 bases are TGCGCCAGCAGCCCCTCTAGGGCAGGAAGAAGGGGGGGTTTCGCTGGAAACACCATATATTTT.

CDR3 in amino acids: CASSFRPLGHQPQHF. The CDR3, as DNA: TGTGCCAGCAGCTTTCGGCCCCTGGGCCATCAGCCCCAGCATTTT. The gene calls are TRBV5-6 and TRBJ1-5; D is unclear. This CDR3 has 15 residues. The ends were cut back, 2 bases at V and 5 bases at J, with 14 bases in the middle. CDR1 is SGHDT, CDR2 YYEEEE, per germline.

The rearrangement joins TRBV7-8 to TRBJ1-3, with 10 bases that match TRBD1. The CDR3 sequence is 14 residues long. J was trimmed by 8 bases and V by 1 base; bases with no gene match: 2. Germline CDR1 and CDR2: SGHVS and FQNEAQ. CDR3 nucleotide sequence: TGTGCCAGCAGCTTAGGGGACAGGGGTGACACCATATATTTT. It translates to CASSLGDRGDTIYF.

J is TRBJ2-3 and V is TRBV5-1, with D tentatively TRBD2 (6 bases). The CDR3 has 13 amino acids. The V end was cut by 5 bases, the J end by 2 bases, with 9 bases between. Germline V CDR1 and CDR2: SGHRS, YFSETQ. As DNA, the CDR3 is TGCGCCAGCAGGCGCGGGGCCACAGATACGCAGTATTTT. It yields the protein CASRRGATDTQYF.

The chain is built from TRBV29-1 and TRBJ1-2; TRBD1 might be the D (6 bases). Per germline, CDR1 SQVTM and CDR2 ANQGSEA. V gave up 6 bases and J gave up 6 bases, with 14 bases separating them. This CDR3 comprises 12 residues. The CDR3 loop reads CSVIGGPDGYTF. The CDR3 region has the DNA TGCAGCGTAATAGGGGGTCCCGATGGCTACACCTTC.

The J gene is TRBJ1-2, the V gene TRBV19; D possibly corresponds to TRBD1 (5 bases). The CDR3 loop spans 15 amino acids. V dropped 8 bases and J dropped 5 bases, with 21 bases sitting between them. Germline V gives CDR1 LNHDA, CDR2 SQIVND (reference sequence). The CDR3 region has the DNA TGTGCCAGTCACAGCGACAGCGCTGGACAATATGGCTACACCTTC. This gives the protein CASHSDSAGQYGYTF.

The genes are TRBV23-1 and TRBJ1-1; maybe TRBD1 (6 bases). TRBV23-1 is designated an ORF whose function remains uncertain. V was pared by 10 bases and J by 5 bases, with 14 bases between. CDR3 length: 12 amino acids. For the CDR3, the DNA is TGCGCCACGGGGGGCGCGGGAACTGAAGCTTTCTTT. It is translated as CATGGAGTEAFF.

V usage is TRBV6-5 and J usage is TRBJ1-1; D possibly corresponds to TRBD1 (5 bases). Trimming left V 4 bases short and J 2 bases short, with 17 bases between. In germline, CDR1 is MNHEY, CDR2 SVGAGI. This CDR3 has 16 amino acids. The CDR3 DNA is TGTGCCAGCAGTTGGGGGGGGTGGCGGGGAAACACTGAAGCTTTCTTT. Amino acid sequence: CASSWGGWRGNTEAFF.

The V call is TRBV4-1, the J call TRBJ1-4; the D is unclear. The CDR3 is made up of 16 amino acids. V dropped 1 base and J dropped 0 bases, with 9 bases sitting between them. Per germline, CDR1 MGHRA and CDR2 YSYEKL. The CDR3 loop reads CASSQVTGTTNEKLFF. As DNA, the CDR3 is TGCGCCAGCAGCCAAGTTACGGGAACAACTAATGAAAAACTGTTTTTT.

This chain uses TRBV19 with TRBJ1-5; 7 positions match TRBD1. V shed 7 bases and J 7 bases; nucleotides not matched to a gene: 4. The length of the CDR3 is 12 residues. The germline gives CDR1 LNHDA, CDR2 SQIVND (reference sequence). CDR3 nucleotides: TGTGCCAGTACCCTGGGACAGCAGCCCCAGCATTTT. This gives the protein CASTLGQQPQHF.

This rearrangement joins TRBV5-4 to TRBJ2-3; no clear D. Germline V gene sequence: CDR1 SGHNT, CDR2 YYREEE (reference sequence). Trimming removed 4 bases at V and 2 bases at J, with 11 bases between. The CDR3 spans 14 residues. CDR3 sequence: CASSHPDTTDTQYF. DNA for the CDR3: TGTGCCAGCAGCCACCCAGACACCACAGATACGCAGTATTTT. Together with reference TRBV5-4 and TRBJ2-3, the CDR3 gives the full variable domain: ETGVTQSPTHLIKTRGQQVTLRCSSQSGHNTVSWYQQALGQGPQFIFQYYREEENGRGNFPPRFSGLQFPNYSSELNVNALELDDSALYLCASSHPDTTDTQYFGPGTRLTVL.

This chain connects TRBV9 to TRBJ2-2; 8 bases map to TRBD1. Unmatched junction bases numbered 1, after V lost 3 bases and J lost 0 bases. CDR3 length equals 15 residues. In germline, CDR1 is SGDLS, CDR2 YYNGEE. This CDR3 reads CASSDRGANTGELFF. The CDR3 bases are TGTGCCAGCAGCGACAGGGGGGCGAACACCGGGGAGCTGTTTTTT.

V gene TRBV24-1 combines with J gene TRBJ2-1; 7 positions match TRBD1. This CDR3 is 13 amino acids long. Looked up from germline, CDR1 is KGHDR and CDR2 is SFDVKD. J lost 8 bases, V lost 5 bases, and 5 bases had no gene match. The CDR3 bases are TGTGCCACCAGTGCCGACAGGGTCTATGAGCAGTTCTTC. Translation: CATSADRVYEQFF.

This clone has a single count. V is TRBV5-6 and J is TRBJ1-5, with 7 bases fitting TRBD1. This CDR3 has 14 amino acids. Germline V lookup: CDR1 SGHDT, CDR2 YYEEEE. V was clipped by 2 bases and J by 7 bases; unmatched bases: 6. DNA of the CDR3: TGTGCCAGCAGCTTCCGGGACAGAGCCCAGCCCCAGCATTTT. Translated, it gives CASSFRDRAQPQHF. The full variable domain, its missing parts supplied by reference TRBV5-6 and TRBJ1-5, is DAGVTQSPTHLIKTRGQQVTLRCSPKSGHDTVSWYQQALGQGPQFIFQYYEEEERQRGNFPDRFSGHQFPNYSSELNVNALLLGDSALYLCASSFRDRAQPQHFGDGTRLSIL.